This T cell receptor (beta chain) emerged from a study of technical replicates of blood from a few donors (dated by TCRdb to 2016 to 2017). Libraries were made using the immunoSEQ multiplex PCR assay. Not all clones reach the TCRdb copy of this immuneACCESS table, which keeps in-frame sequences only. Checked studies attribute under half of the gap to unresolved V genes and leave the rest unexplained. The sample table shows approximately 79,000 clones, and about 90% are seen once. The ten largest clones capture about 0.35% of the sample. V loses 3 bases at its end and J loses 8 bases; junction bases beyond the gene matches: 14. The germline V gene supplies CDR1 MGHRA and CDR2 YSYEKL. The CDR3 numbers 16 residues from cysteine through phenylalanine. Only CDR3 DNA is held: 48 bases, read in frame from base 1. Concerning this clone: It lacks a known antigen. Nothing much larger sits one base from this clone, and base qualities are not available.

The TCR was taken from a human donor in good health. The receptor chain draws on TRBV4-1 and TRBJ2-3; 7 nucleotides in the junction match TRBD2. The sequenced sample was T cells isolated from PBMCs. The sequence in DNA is TGCGCCAGCAGCCATTGGGTCCGACTAGCCCCCGGTACGCAGTATTTT. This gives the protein CASSHWVRLAPGTQYF.